This entry lists 6 T cell receptor beta chains sequenced from one sample in a study of cytomegalovirus exposure and HLA in healthy donors. It was with 60 Vbeta and 13 Jbeta primers that the PCR ran. Profiling relied on immunoSEQ multiplex PCR, and the TCRdb table lists in-frame clones only, not all of them. The sample has 150,000 or so clones; about three quarters are singletons. The specimen sequenced was PBMCs. The source is a man aged 30-40 years in good health and CMV-seropositive.

This chain joins TRBV15 and TRBJ2-4, with 8 bases that match TRBD2. Per the germline V gene, CDR1 is LNHNV and CDR2 is YYDKDF (reference sequence). The V gene end was trimmed by 2 bases and the J gene end by 0 bases; junction bases not matched to a gene: 6. The CDR3 runs to 17 residues. CDR3 DNA: TGTGCCACCAGCAGACGCCGGGGGGGGGTAGCCAAAAACATTCAGTACTTC. This sequence encodes CATSRRRGGVAKNIQYF.

V gene TRBV18 combines with J gene TRBJ1-5; D is ambiguous. V lost 2 bases and J 2 bases, leaving 13 bases between the germline ends. The germline V gene encodes CDR1 KGHSH and CDR2 LQKENI. This CDR3 region has 16 residues. The CDR3 protein is CASSPMAGLGNQPQHF. The CDR3, as DNA: TGTGCCAGCTCACCAATGGCGGGATTAGGCAATCAGCCCCAGCATTTT.

The chain uses TRBV5-1 and TRBJ2-7, with TRBD2 matching 8 bases. The CDR3 length is 15 residues. The germline V gene has CDR1 SGHRS and CDR2 YFSETQ. V lost 2 bases and J lost 0; bases outside the gene matches: 4. Here the CDR3 reads CASSLNGRASYEQYF. The CDR3 coding sequence is TGCGCCAGCAGCTTAAACGGGAGGGCCTCCTACGAGCAGTACTTC.

This clone was seen only a few times. This CDR3 reads CASSRNLGGGQYF. CDR3 DNA sequence: TGTGCCAGTAGTAGAAACCTAGGGGGTGGGCAGTATTTT. This sequence joins TRBV19 and TRBJ2-3; maybe TRBD1 (6 bases). The V gene lost 4 bases and the J gene lost 11 bases, with 16 bases spanning the gap. Germline V gives CDR1 LNHDA, CDR2 SQIVND (reference sequence). The CDR3 spans 13 residues.

The count of this clone is one. The CDR3 bases are TGTGCCAGCACCCTAGCGGGAGTGAGTACCGGGGAGCTGTTTTTT. This codes for CASTLAGVSTGELFF. V usage is TRBV9 and J usage is TRBJ2-2; 10 bases line up with TRBD2. The V gene end was trimmed by 6 bases and the J gene end by 5 bases; junction bases not matched to a gene: 7. Germline CDR1 and CDR2: SGDLS and YYNGEE. This CDR3 comprises 15 residues.

This clone was observed a handful of times. The chain is built from TRBV2 and TRBJ1-4; D ambiguous. V lost 6 bases and J 4 bases, leaving 12 bases between the germline ends. The CDR3 sequence is 14 residues long. Per germline, CDR1 SNHLY and CDR2 FYNNEI. The CDR3 DNA sequence: TGTGCCAGCAGCGGAACGGGAATTAATGAAAAACTGTTTTTT. The encoded protein is CASSGTGINEKLFF.